Listed below are T cell receptor beta chains from one sample, sequenced in a study of human thymus T cells. The repertoire was sequenced with immunoSEQ multiplex PCR; TCRdb's copy has only in-frame clones and lacks some. The repertoire has around 120,000 clones, about 94% of them found once; the top ten carry roughly 0.024%. Sequences were obtained from thymus tissue. The receptors originated from a boy in the first two years of life with a congenital heart defect but otherwise immunologically healthy. The conserved cysteine and the conserved F or W are not part of the CDR3 here. Fields, in order: D gene, V gene, J gene, clone size, CDR3 protein. The D gene is left open where the match is weak. Rows may omit the clone size; those that give it use once, few, many or a size class.

TRBD1	TRBV6-1	TRBJ1-2	NA	ASKGQSFGYT
NA	TRBV12-5	TRBJ2-4	NA	ASHSLAKNIQY
TRBD1	TRBV6-1	TRBJ1-1	once	ASSERQGKRLANTEAF
NA	TRBV15	TRBJ2-7	NA	ATSRESGTLSEQY
NA	TRBV28	TRBJ1-2	NA	ASTINRTNYGYT
NA	TRBV6-5	TRBJ1-6	few	ASSTGNSPLH
NA	TRBV6-6	TRBJ2-3	NA	ASSQDKGPDTQY
NA	TRBV6-1	TRBJ1-2	NA	ASSDRVYYGYT
NA	TRBV4-3	TRBJ1-1	NA	ASSQGGAGGTEAF
NA	TRBV5-6	TRBJ2-5	NA	ASKGVGGALQETQY
NA	TRBV6-6	TRBJ1-2	NA	ASGQNYGYT
NA	TRBV7-2	TRBJ2-1	once	ASSLSPVYNEQF
NA	TRBV2	TRBJ1-4	once	ASGGGNEKLF
NA	TRBV10-3	TRBJ2-7	NA	ASRSTLKPNEQY
NA	TRBV11-3	TRBJ2-1	NA	ASSEREFRNEQF
NA	TRBV30	TRBJ2-3	NA	AWDWSTRGGTDTQY
NA	TRBV5-5	TRBJ2-7	NA	ASSSPGAYEQY
TRBD1	TRBV9	TRBJ1-1	NA	ASSVGAGGMNTEAF
TRBD2	TRBV4-3	TRBJ2-1	NA	ASSQDPGGVNRGYNEQF
TRBD2	TRBV2	TRBJ2-3	NA	ASRAYPGLAGVSTDTQY
NA	TRBV4-3	TRBJ2-7	NA	ASPQRDGPGEQY
TRBD2	TRBV27	TRBJ2-3	NA	ASSLGLAVTEAQY
TRBD2	TRBV28	TRBJ2-7	NA	ASSLGTRGGEQY
NA	TRBV5-4	TRBJ1-6	NA	ASSFRAQDSNNSPLH